A single sample gave rise to the 11 T cell receptor beta chains below, sequenced in a study of cytomegalovirus exposure and HLA in healthy donors. The PCR had 60 Vbeta and 13 Jbeta primers. The repertoire was sequenced with immunoSEQ multiplex PCR; TCRdb's copy has only in-frame clones and lacks some. The sample carries approximately 200,000 clones, 65% to 90% recorded once. The sequenced sample consisted of PBMCs. The receptors come from a girl under 18 in good health and CMV-seronegative.

This clone appeared once. The V and J genes are TRBV7-8 and TRBJ2-5; 9 positions agree with TRBD2. Per germline, CDR1 SGHVS and CDR2 FQNEAQ. The CDR3 contains 15 residues. With 2 bases clipped from V and 4 bases from J, the junction kept 5 bases outside the gene matches. The CDR3 DNA reads TGTGCCAGCAGCTTATATAGCGGGGGTGGAGAGACCCAGTACTTC. Its protein is CASSLYSGGGETQYF.

This chain connects TRBV5-1 to TRBJ1-6, with 7 bases that match TRBD1. J was trimmed by 5 bases and V by 4 bases; bases with no gene match: 3. Germline V gene sequence: CDR1 SGHRS, CDR2 YFSETQ. This CDR3 contains 14 residues. CDR3 sequence (DNA): TGCGCCAGCAGCCGGGACAGAAATAATTCACCCCTCCACTTT. Encoded protein: CASSRDRNNSPLHF.

The chain combines TRBV5-1 with TRBJ1-1, with TRBD1 as a possible D gene (5 bases). Germline loops: CDR1 SGHRS, CDR2 YFSETQ. The V gene lost 4 bases and the J gene lost 5 bases, with 30 bases spanning the gap. This CDR3 has 19 amino acids. The CDR3 reads CASSTTRSPSRGKGTEAFF. CDR3 coding DNA: TGCGCCAGCAGCACAACCCGCAGCCCCTCGCGGGGGAAGGGGACTGAAGCTTTCTTT.

The chain employs TRBV6-6 and TRBJ1-2; the match to TRBD1 covers 9 bases. Germline assignment: CDR1 MNHNY and CDR2 SVGAGI (reference sequence). The CDR3 sequence is 14 residues long. V gave up 4 bases and J gave up 2 bases; unmatched junction bases: 2. This CDR3 reads CASSLGQGNYGYTF. As DNA, the CDR3 is TGTGCCAGCAGTTTGGGACAGGGAAACTATGGCTACACCTTC.

The DNA for the CDR3 is TGTGCCAGCAGCCCGGGGGGCGGTTCCTACAATGAGCAGTTCTTC. As protein: CASSPGGGSYNEQFF. The rearrangement links TRBV5-5 to TRBJ2-1; TRBD2 might be the D (7 bases). The CDR3 is 15 amino acids. From germline, CDR1 is SGHKS and CDR2 YYEKEE (reference sequence). V lost 4 bases and J 1 base, leaving 12 bases between the germline ends.

The chain couples TRBV5-1 to TRBJ1-3, with D hard to call. The CDR3 is 16 residues long. The germline CDR1 and CDR2 sequences are SGHRS and YFSETQ. V was shortened by 0 bases and J by 3 bases, with 13 bases between the two germline ends. CDR3 DNA sequence: TGCGCCAGCAGCTTGGGTGAGGCTTCGGGTGGAAACACCATATATTTT. It codes for CASSLGEASGGNTIYF.

The chain couples TRBV29-1 to TRBJ2-7; 7 bases match TRBD2. There are 13 residues in the CDR3. Germline-derived CDR1 and CDR2 are SQVTM and ANQGSEA. The junction had 12 bases not matched to a gene; V was cut back by 7 bases and J by 6 bases. In DNA form, the CDR3 reads TGCAGCGCGACGGGACTAAGGGTTAGCGAGCAGTACTTC. It specifies CSATGLRVSEQYF.

This chain joins TRBV28 and TRBJ1-1; a possible D gene is TRBD1 (5 bases). The ends were cut back, 11 bases at V and 10 bases at J, with 23 bases in the middle. CDR3 length: 13 amino acids. Germline V gene data show CDR1 as MDHEN and CDR2 as SYDVKM. The CDR3 loop is CAGNLGAKLTAFF. CDR3 nucleotides: TGTGCCGGCAATCTTGGGGCCAAATTGACAGCTTTCTTT.

The V gene is TRBV7-9, the J gene TRBJ2-5; no clear D. This CDR3 spans 13 amino acids. The germline CDR1 and CDR2 sequences are SEHNR and FQNEAQ (reference sequence). The V and J ends lost 7 bases and 5 bases respectively, with 14 bases between them. CDR3 DNA sequence: TGTGCCAGCACCGCACATGAAGTGGAGACCCAGTACTTC. This codes for CASTAHEVETQYF.

The chain employs TRBV2 and TRBJ1-5; 10 positions match TRBD1. Germline V lookup: CDR1 SNHLY, CDR2 FYNNEI. The CDR3 has 15 residues. The V and J ends lost 6 bases and 4 bases, in that order; junction bases with no gene match: 6. Here the CDR3 reads CASREDRGSNQPQHF. The CDR3 nucleotides are TGTGCCAGCAGGGAGGACAGGGGGTCGAATCAGCCCCAGCATTTT.

The chain carries TRBV19 and TRBJ2-7, with TRBD2 matching over 11 bases. The CDR3 length is 17 residues. Germline V CDR1 and CDR2: LNHDA, SQIVND (reference sequence). V gave up 6 bases and J gave up 7 bases; unmatched junction bases: 17. CDR3 loop: CASSLKARTSGSREQYF. DNA for the CDR3: TGTGCCAGTAGCCTAAAGGCCCGCACTAGCGGGAGTCGGGAGCAGTACTTC.